This TCR beta chain originates from a study of post-analysis software for immune sequencing data. Findings of the study overall: Patients used four to six TRBV segments, including TRBV5-6, TRBV5-1 and TRBV20-1, more often than controls. For normalized Chao1 diversity, multiple sclerosis patients scored significantly lower than controls did. Same-batch samples co-clustered strongly by F measure.

Notes on this clonotype: Its antigen is as yet unknown.

Per germline, CDR1 PRHDT and CDR2 FYEKMQ (reference sequence). The CDR3 is 14 residues long. TCR beta libraries were prepared from cDNA with unique molecular identifiers. In TCRdb, the PCR reads were re-called with MiXCR into one record per CDR3 protein. The data show roughly 700,000 distinct CDR3 sequences, 30% seen once. Input material: blood. This receptor was taken from a girl aged 10 to 17 with multiple sclerosis. The V and J genes are TRBV13 and TRBJ2-5; D possibly corresponds to TRBD2 (5 bases). The DNA end is more similar to TRBJ2-7, so the J call may be wrong. CDR3 DNA: TGTGCCAGCAGCCAATACATCATAGGAGGCGAGCAGTACTTC. This codes for CASSQYIIGGEQYF.